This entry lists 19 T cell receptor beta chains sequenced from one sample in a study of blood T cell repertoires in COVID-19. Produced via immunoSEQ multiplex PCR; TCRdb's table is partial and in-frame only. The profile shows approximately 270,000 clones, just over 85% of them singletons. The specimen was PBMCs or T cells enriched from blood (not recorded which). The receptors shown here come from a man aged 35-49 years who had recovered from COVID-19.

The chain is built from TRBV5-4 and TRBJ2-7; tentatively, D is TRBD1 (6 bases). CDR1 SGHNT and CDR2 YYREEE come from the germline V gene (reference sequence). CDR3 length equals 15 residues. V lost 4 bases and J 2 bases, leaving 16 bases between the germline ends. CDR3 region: CASSDQQGYPYEQYF. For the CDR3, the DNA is TGTGCCAGCAGCGACCAACAGGGTTACCCCTACGAGCAGTACTTC.

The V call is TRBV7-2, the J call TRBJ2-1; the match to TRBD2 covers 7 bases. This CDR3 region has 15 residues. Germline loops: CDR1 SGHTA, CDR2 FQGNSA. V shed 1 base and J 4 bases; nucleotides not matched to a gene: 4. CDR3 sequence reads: CASSLDGRGYNEQFF. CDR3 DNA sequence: TGTGCCAGCAGCTTAGATGGGAGGGGATACAATGAGCAGTTCTTC. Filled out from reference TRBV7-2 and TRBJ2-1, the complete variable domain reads GAGVSQSPSNKVTEKGKDVELRCDPISGHTALYWYRQSLGQGLEFLIYFQGNSAPDKSGLPSDRFSAERTGGSVSTLTIQRTQQEDSAVYLCASSLDGRGYNEQFFGPGTRLTVL.

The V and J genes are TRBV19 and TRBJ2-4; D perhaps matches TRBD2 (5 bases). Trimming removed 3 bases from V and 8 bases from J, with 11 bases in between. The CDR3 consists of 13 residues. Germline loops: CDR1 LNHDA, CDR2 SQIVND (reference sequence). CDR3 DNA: TGTGCCAGTAGTATCCAACGGGGTGACATTCAGTACTTC. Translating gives CASSIQRGDIQYF.

CDR3 coding DNA: TGTGCCAGTAGTATCGGGACAGTGGACACCGGGGAGCTGTTTTTT. Encoded protein: CASSIGTVDTGELFF. The chain is built from TRBV19 and TRBJ2-2; 7 nucleotides align to TRBD1. The CDR3 spans 15 residues. V lost 3 bases, J lost 3 bases, and 4 bases stayed unmatched. CDR1 is LNHDA, CDR2 SQIVND, per germline (reference sequence).

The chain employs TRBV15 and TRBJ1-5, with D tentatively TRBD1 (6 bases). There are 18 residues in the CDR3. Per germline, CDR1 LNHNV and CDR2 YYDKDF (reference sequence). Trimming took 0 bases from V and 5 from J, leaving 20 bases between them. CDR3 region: CATSRDLGRKGVYQPQHF. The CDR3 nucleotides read TGTGCCACCAGCAGAGATCTTGGTCGGAAGGGGGTCTATCAGCCCCAGCATTTT.

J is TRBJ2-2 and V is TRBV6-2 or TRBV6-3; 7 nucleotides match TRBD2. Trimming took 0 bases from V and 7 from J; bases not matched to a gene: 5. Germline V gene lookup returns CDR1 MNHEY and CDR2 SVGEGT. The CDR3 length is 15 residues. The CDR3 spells CASSYSSRGVGELFF. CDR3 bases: TGTGCCAGCAGTTACTCGAGTCGGGGGGTCGGGGAGCTGTTTTTT.

The CDR3 DNA is TGTGCCAGCAGTTACCCGGGGACCTACAATGAGCAGTTCTTC. Translation gives CASSYPGTYNEQFF. This chain uses TRBV6-2 or TRBV6-3 with TRBJ2-1, with D possibly being TRBD2 (5 bases). The CDR3 is made up of 14 amino acids. V shed 2 bases and J shed 2 bases, with 7 bases lying between them. Germline-derived CDR1 and CDR2 are MNHEY and SVGEGT.

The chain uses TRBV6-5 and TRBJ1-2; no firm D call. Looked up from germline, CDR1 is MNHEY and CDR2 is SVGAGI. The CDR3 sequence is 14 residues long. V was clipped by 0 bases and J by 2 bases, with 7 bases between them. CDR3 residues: CASSYSSRNYGYTF. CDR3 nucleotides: TGTGCCAGCAGTTACTCGAGCAGGAACTATGGCTACACCTTC.

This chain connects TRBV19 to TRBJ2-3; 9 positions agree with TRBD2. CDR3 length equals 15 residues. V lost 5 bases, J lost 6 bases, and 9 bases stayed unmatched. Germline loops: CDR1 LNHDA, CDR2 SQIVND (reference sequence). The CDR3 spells CASSSVAGDFDTQYF. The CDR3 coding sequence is TGTGCCAGTAGTTCGGTAGCGGGGGATTTTGATACGCAGTATTTT.

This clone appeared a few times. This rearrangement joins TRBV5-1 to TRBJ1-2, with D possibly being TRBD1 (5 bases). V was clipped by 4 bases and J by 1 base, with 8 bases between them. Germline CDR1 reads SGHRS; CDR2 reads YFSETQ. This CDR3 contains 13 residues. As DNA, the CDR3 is TGCGCCAGCAGCCGGGACTTTAACTATGGCTACACCTTC. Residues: CASSRDFNYGYTF.

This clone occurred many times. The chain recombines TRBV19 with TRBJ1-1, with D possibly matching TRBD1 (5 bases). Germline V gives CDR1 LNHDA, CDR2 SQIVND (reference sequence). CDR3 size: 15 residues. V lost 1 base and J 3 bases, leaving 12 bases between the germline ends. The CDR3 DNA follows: TGTGCCAGTAGTATAGCGGGGACGGGAGACACTGAAGCTTTCTTT. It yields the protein CASSIAGTGDTEAFF. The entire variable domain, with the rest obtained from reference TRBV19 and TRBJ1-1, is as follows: DGGITQSPKYLFRKEGQNVTLSCEQNLNHDAMYWYRQDPGQGLRLIYYSQIVNDFQKGDIAEGYSVSREKKESFPLTVTSAQKNPTAFYLCASSIAGTGDTEAFFGQGTRLTVV.

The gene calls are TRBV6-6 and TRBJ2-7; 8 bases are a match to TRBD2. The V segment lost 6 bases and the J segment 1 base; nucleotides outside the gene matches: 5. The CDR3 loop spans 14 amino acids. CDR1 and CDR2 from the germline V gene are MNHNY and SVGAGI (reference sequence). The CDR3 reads CASSLAGGSYEQYF. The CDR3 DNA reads TGTGCCAGCAGCTTGGCGGGGGGATCCTACGAGCAGTACTTC.

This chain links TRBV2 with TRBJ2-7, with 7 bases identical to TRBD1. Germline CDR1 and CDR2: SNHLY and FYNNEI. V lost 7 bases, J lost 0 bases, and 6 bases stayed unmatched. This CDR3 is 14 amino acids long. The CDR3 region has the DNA TGTGCCAGCAACAGGGACAGTAACTCCTACGAGCAGTACTTC. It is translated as CASNRDSNSYEQYF.

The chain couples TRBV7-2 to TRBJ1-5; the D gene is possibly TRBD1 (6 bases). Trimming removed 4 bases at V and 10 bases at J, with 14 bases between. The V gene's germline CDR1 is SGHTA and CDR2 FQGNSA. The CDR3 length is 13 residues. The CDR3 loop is CASSYSTGSPQHF. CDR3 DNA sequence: TGTGCCAGCAGCTACTCGACAGGTTCACCCCAGCATTTT. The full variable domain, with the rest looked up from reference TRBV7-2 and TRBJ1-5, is GAGVSQSPSNKVTEKGKDVELRCDPISGHTALYWYRQSLGQGLEFLIYFQGNSAPDKSGLPSDRFSAERTGGSVSTLTIQRTQQEDSAVYLCASSYSTGSPQHFGDGTRLSIL.

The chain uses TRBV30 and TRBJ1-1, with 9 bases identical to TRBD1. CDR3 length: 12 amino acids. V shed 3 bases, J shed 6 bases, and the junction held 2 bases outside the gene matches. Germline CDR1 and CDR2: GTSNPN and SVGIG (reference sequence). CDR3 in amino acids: CAWRQGAAEAFF. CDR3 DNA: TGTGCCTGGAGACAGGGGGCCGCTGAAGCTTTCTTT.

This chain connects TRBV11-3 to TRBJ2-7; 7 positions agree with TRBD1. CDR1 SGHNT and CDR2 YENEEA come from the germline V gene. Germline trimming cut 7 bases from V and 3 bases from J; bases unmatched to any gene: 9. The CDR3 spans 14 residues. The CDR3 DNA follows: TGTGCCAGCACGACGGACAGGAGGATCTACGAGCAGTACTTC. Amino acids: CASTTDRRIYEQYF.

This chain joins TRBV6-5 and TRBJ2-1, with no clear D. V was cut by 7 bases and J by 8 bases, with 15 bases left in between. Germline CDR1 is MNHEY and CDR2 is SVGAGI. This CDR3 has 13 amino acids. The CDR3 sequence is CASKRPAIDEQFF. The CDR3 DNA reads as TGTGCCAGCAAACGCCCCGCCATAGATGAGCAGTTCTTC.

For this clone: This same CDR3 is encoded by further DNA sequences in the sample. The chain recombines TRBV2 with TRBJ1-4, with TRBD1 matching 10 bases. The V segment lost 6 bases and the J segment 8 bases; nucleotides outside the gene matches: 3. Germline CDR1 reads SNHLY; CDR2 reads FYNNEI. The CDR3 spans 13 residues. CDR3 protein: CASSGQGDEKLFF. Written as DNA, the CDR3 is TGTGCCAGCAGCGGACAGGGGGACGAAAAACTGTTTTTT.

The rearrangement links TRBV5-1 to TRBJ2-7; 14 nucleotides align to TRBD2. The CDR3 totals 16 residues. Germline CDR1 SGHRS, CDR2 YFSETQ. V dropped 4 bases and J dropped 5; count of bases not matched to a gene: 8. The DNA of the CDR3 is TGCGCCAGCAGCACGGGACTAGCGGGAGTAAGGAACGAGCAGTACTTC. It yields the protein CASSTGLAGVRNEQYF.